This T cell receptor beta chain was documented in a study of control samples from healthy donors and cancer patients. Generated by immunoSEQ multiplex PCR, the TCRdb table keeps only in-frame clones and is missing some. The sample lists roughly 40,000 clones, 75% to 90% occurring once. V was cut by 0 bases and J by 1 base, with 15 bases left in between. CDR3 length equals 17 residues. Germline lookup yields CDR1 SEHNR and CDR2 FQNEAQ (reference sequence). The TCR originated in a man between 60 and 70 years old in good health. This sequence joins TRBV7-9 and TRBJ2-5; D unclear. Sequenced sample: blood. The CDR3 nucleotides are TGTGCCAGCAGCTTAGCGATCCGCGGCCCATTCCAAGAGACCCAGTACTTC. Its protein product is CASSLAIRGPFQETQYF.